This T cell receptor beta chain was identified in a study of T-cell memory formation after mild COVID-19. Study-level points and caveats: CM and EM subsets held most contracting CD4+ clones; EMRA held CD8+ ones.

With respect to this clonotype: Its specificity is unknown.

TCRdb itself ran the 5' RACE reads through MiXCR, one entry per CDR3 protein. The sample consists of about 320,000 distinct CDR3 sequences, roughly an eighth of them appearing once. Between the trimmed V and J ends, which lost 5 bases and 8 bases, there was a span of 15 bases. The CDR3 has 14 residues. CDR1 and CDR2 from the germline V gene are MNHEY and SMNVEV (reference sequence). J is TRBJ1-4 and V is TRBV27; no definite D call. Specimen: PBMCs or a T cell subset sorted from them (not recorded which). This clonotype originated in a man between 18 and 29 years old who had mild COVID-19 (a few samples of this study predate the infection). Cell type and time point are not known. The DNA of the CDR3 is TGTGCCAGCAGTACGCTCTTAGAAGAGGAAAAACTGTTTTTT. This sequence encodes CASSTLLEEEKLFF.